This T cell receptor (beta chain) was documented in a study of CD8+CD57+ T cells in acquired aplastic anemia. Study background: Mean DNA quantity obtained from sorted CD4+ and CD8+ cells was about 3 ug.

Genomic DNA acted as the template from which TCR beta VDJ combination and CDR3 sequence profiling were carried out. From the reads, TCRdb called clonotypes with MiXCR, one entry per CDR3 protein. The data show about 470,000 distinct CDR3 sequences, with less than 35% seen just once and around 0.82% held by the top ten. The CDR3 is made up of 15 amino acids. Germline lookup yields CDR1 ENHRY and CDR2 SYGVKD. Patients selected for sequencing had displayed CD8+CD57+ cell expansion by flow cytometry. None of the patients had been given any therapy when their blood was sampled. Findings and limits, study-wide: CD8+ Simpson's diversity in patients was not significantly different from that in controls.

Turning to this clonotype: Its target is not known. The germline gene is not matched at one end of the junction; a read error may be the cause.

The chain joins TRBV10-3 to TRBJ1-2; the D gene is possibly TRBD1 (6 bases). The source material was sorted CD4+, CD8+, or CD8+CD57+ T cells (not recorded which) from PBMCs. The receptor comes from a human donor with aplastic anemia. CDR3 amino acids: CASSESTGRYYGYTF. CDR3 sequence (DNA): TGTGCCAGCAGTGAGTCTACAGGGAGATACTATGGCTACACCTTC.